The sequence of this TCR beta chain was determined in a study of shared clonotypes between healthy human individuals. Across the study: Three plates were used per donor for CD4 naive, three for CD4 memory, two for CD8 naive and one for CD8 memory.

In regard to this clone: Antigen specificity is unknown.

In the CD4+ fraction, cells were divided into CD45RA+ naive and CD45RA-negative memory subsets. There are 13 residues in the CDR3. V was cut by 10 bases and J by 1 base, with 14 bases left in between. Germline CDR1 and CDR2: SGHKS and YYEKEE (reference sequence). General observations from the study: Sharing across four donors was highest in naive CD4 (around 5%) and lowest in memory CD8 (roughly 0.4%). Large depth notwithstanding, sorted-subset sequencing proved incomplete by rarefaction.

Clones were read by immunoSEQ multiplex PCR, and TCRdb kept only the in-frame ones, dropping some. The sample holds fewer than 2.5 million clones; approximately 94% are singletons and the top ten take roughly 0.39%. The TCR comes from a man between 18 and 29 years old in good health. Some clones in this sample may be carry-over from other donors' samples. The specimen sequenced was naive CD4+ T cells from PBMCs. Subset meaning: CD45RA+ positively selected. The chain is built from TRBV5-5 and TRBJ2-5; D is possibly TRBD1 or TRBD2 (6 bases each). Here the CDR3 DNA reads TGTGCCGGAACCCGGGGGCCCCAAGAGACCCAGTACTTC. It codes for CAGTRGPQETQYF.